The subject of this entry is one T cell receptor beta chain. Its target is unknown. Only in-frame clones appear in the TCRdb table, and some are missing; sequencing was by immunoSEQ multiplex PCR. The sample has fewer than 850,000 clones; 72% are singletons. The data belong to a study of shared clonotypes between healthy human individuals. The study's findings and limits: Of the naive CD4 clonotypes, roughly 5.2% were shared across several donors.

The CDR3 extends over 14 amino acids. This TCR came from a woman in her twenties or thirties in good health. Sequencing was performed on memory CD4+ T cells sorted from blood. Subset defined: CD45RA-negative fraction. The gene calls are TRBV21-1 and TRBJ2-7; TRBD2 reflects the table's D call only, with no check against the DNA. TRBV21-1 is a documented pseudogene. CDR3 amino acids: CASSASTSFYEQYF. CDR3 DNA: TGTGCCAGCAGCGCCTCGACTAGTTTCTACGAGCAGTACTTC.